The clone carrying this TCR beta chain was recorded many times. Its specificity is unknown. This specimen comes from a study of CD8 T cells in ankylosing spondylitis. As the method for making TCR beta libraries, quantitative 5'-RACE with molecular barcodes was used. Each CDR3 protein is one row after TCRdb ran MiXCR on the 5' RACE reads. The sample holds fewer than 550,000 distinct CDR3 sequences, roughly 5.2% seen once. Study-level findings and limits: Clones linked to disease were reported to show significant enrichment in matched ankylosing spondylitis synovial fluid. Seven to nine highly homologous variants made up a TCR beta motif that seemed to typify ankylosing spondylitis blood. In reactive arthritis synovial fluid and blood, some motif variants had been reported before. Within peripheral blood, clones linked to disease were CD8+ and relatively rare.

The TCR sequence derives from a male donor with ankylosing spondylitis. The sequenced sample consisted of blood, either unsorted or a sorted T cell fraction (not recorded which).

CDR3 DNA sequence: TGCGCCAGCAGCTCCTTTCTGGACAGGGACGACGGCTACACCTTC. Residues: CASSSFLDRDDGYTF. The chain is built from TRBV5-1 and TRBJ1-2; 8 nucleotides align to TRBD1. Trimming cost V 3 bases and J 8 bases; bases outside gene matches: 12. The CDR3 totals 15 residues. Germline lookup yields CDR1 SGHRS and CDR2 YFSETQ.